A selection of T cell receptor beta chains follows, all from one sample in a study of blood T cell repertoires in COVID-19. Sequencing used immunoSEQ multiplex PCR; TCRdb keeps in-frame clones, though not all of them. The sample holds about 480,000 clones, 85% to 90% seen once. The specimen was PBMCs or T cells enriched from blood (not recorded which). The receptor source for this set is a woman aged 40-49 years who had recovered from COVID-19. Each CDR3 is given with its conserved first and last residue. Each record gives: clone size, V gene, J gene, D gene, CDR3 protein, CDR3 DNA. A D gene is named only where the DNA matches it firmly. Size values are once, few and many counts, or a class for expanded clones, and some rows have none.

size: -; V: TRBV10-1; J: TRBJ2-7; D: TRBD1; CDR3: CASNKQGQEQYF; DNA: TGCGCCAGCAACAAACAGGGGCAGGAGCAGTACTTC
size: -; V: TRBV4-3; J: TRBJ1-5; D: -; CDR3: CASSQDRGLDQPQHF; DNA: TGCGCCAGCAGCCAAGATCGAGGCCTCGATCAGCCCCAGCATTTT
size: once; V: TRBV3-1/TRBV3-2; J: TRBJ1-2; D: -; CDR3: CASSQKRGMVESYTF; DNA: TGTGCCAGCAGCCAAAAAAGGGGAATGGTGGAATCCTACACCTTC
size: -; V: TRBV5-4; J: TRBJ1-5; D: TRBD1; CDR3: CASSLGQGANQPQHF; DNA: TGTGCCAGCAGCTTGGGACAGGGGGCGAATCAGCCCCAGCATTTT
size: -; V: TRBV4-3; J: TRBJ2-1; D: -; CDR3: CASSQDGWTAGYEQFF; DNA: TGCGCCAGCAGCCAAGATGGATGGACGGCGGGGTATGAGCAGTTCTTC
size: once; V: TRBV6-5; J: TRBJ1-1; D: -; CDR3: CASRTPRGGGTEAFF; DNA: TGTGCCAGCAGAACTCCTAGGGGAGGGGGCACTGAAGCTTTCTTT
size: -; V: TRBV5-8; J: TRBJ2-5; D: -; CDR3: CASSLLQVAGETQYF; DNA: TGTGCCAGCAGCTTACTCCAGGTTGCGGGGGAGACCCAGTACTTC
size: -; V: TRBV30; J: TRBJ1-4; D: TRBD1; CDR3: CAWTGQGTNEKLFF; DNA: TGTGCCTGGACCGGACAGGGAACTAATGAAAAACTGTTTTTT
size: -; V: TRBV15; J: TRBJ1-2; D: -; CDR3: CATSRRLEGLDGYTF; DNA: TGTGCCACCAGCAGGAGGCTCGAGGGCCTGGATGGCTACACCTTC
size: -; V: TRBV14; J: TRBJ2-7; D: -; CDR3: CASSQDRQSSYEQYF; DNA: TGTGCCAGCAGCCAAGATCGACAGTCTTCCTACGAGCAGTACTTC
size: once; V: TRBV4-3; J: TRBJ2-7; D: TRBD1; CDR3: CASSQEPGQAAYEQYF; DNA: TGCGCCAGCAGCCAAGAGCCGGGACAGGCGGCATACGAGCAGTACTTC
size: -; V: TRBV5-8; J: TRBJ2-7; D: TRBD2; CDR3: CAVHTIGAIGTSRSYEQYF; DNA: TGTGCCGTTCACACTATCGGAGCTATTGGGACTAGCAGATCCTACGAGCAGTACTTC
size: once; V: TRBV27; J: TRBJ2-7; D: TRBD2; CDR3: CASSLFSGNEQYF; DNA: TGTGCCAGCAGTTTATTCAGCGGGAACGAGCAGTACTTC
size: -; V: TRBV11-2; J: TRBJ2-2; D: -; CDR3: CASSLTSGSGELFF; DNA: TGTGCCAGCAGCTTAACTTCCGGGAGCGGGGAGCTGTTTTTT